In this sample, the clone carrying this T cell receptor beta chain turned up a few times. The CDR3 is made up of 15 amino acids. J lost 4 bases, V lost 0 bases, and 4 bases had no gene match. CDR1 is SGDLS, CDR2 YYNGEE, per germline. The record originates from a study of cytomegalovirus exposure and HLA in healthy donors. At the level of the study: One earlier analysis, a look at about 179 million T cells, found roughly 110 million unique TCR beta sequences.

The PCR used 60 Vbeta and 13 Jbeta primers. Sequencing used immunoSEQ multiplex PCR; TCRdb keeps in-frame clones, though not all of them. The top ten clones hold around 10% of a sample with tens of thousands of clones, roughly 76% of them seen once. This clonotype was obtained from a male donor in good health and CMV-seropositive. The chain links TRBV9 to TRBJ2-7; the match to TRBD1 covers 10 bases. Sequenced material: PBMCs. Here the CDR3 reads CASSVGGTGVYEQYF. The CDR3 coding sequence is TGTGCCAGCAGCGTAGGTGGGACAGGGGTATACGAGCAGTACTTC.